The 29 T cell receptor beta chains in this list originate from one sample, sequenced in a study of blood T cell repertoires in COVID-19. Measured with immunoSEQ multiplex PCR; TCRdb has only the in-frame clones, and not every one. This sample carries approximately 150,000 clones, 65% to 85% of them seen once, and the ten largest clones take roughly 5%. Sequencing was performed on PBMCs or T cells enriched from blood (not recorded which). These receptors all stem from a woman in her thirties or forties with acute COVID-19.

The V and J genes are TRBV12-3 or TRBV12-4 and TRBJ1-1; D gene unclear. The CDR3 runs to 12 residues. Trimming took off 3 bases at V and 6 bases at J, with 8 bases between the two ends. CDR3 DNA sequence: TGTGCCAGCAGTTTTCGTTTCGCTGAAGCTTTCTTT. Translation: CASSFRFAEAFF.

This clone was found once. V and J are TRBV20-1 and TRBJ2-3, with 7 bases fitting TRBD1. Germline CDR1 and CDR2: DFQATT and SNEGSKA (reference sequence). Trimming at V came to 3 bases and at J to 2 bases, leaving 5 bases not matched to a gene. The length of the CDR3 is 14 residues. The CDR3, as DNA: TGCAGTGCTAGTACAGGGGTTGTCACAGATACGCAGTATTTT. It yields the protein CSASTGVVTDTQYF.

CDR3 sequence (DNA): TGTGCCAGCAGCATGACAGCAGGGGGCGGAAATGAAAAACTGTTTTTT. This translates into CASSMTAGGGNEKLFF. The genes are TRBV9 and TRBJ1-4, with 8 bases identical to TRBD1. The CDR3 length is 16 residues. Per the germline V gene, CDR1 is SGDLS and CDR2 is YYNGEE. The trim removed 4 bases at V and 5 bases at J, leaving 10 bases unmatched.

The chain is built from TRBV5-4 and TRBJ2-5; 7 bases match TRBD2. Unmatched junction bases numbered 7, after V lost 2 bases and J lost 9 bases. CDR1 SGHNT and CDR2 YYREEE come from the germline V gene (reference sequence). This CDR3 region has 13 residues. The CDR3 nucleotides are TGTGCCAGCAGCTTATCTACACGGGGGGCCCAGTACTTC. It yields the protein CASSLSTRGAQYF. The full variable domain, with the rest looked up from reference TRBV5-4 and TRBJ2-5, is ETGVTQSPTHLIKTRGQQVTLRCSSQSGHNTVSWYQQALGQGPQFIFQYYREEENGRGNFPPRFSGLQFPNYSSELNVNALELDDSALYLCASSLSTRGAQYFGPGTRLLVL.

This sequence joins TRBV7-8 and TRBJ2-3; D is ambiguous. V dropped 5 bases and J dropped 5 bases, with 17 bases sitting between them. Germline values: CDR1 SGHVS, CDR2 FQNEAQ. The CDR3 length is 15 residues. The CDR3, as DNA: TGTGCCAGCAGCCCCCGCCGGGTGCCTCGAGATACGCAGTATTTT. As protein: CASSPRRVPRDTQYF.

The rearrangement joins TRBV6-6 to TRBJ2-7; 10 bases match TRBD2. This CDR3 spans 13 amino acids. In germline, CDR1 is MNHNY, CDR2 SVGAGI (reference sequence). The V and J ends lost 6 bases and 3 bases, in that order; junction bases with no gene match: 2. CDR3 loop: CASRPSGSYEQYV. In DNA, the CDR3 is TGTGCCAGCAGGCCTAGCGGGAGCTACGAGCAGTACGTC.

V is TRBV3-1 (or the pseudogene TRBV3-2) and J is TRBJ2-5, with TRBD2 matching 7 bases. From germline, CDR1 is LGHDT and CDR2 YNNKEL (reference sequence). CDR3 length equals 17 residues. V lost 3 bases, J lost 3 bases, and 13 bases stayed unmatched. The CDR3 is CASSHGLPGGWEETQYF. The CDR3 DNA follows: TGTGCCAGCAGCCATGGTTTGCCGGGAGGTTGGGAAGAGACCCAGTACTTC.

This chain joins TRBV6-5 and TRBJ1-2, with a possible D match to TRBD1 (6 bases). Trimming took off 2 bases at V and 6 bases at J, with 10 bases between the two ends. This CDR3 has 13 amino acids. Germline V CDR1 and CDR2: MNHEY, SVGAGI. The CDR3 protein is CASSYGTSHGYTF. CDR3 nucleotides: TGTGCCAGCAGTTACGGGACATCCCATGGCTACACCTTC.

The V gene is TRBV7-6, the J gene TRBJ1-6; D gene unclear. The V end was cut by 3 bases, the J end by 8 bases, with 5 bases between. Germline loops: CDR1 SGHVS, CDR2 FNYEAQ. This CDR3 has 12 residues. The CDR3 protein is CASSFQDSPLHF. In DNA, the CDR3 is TGTGCCAGCAGCTTCCAGGATTCACCCCTCCACTTT. Full variable domain (outside the CDR3, taken from reference TRBV7-6 and TRBJ1-6): GAGVSQSPRYKVTKRGQDVALRCDPISGHVSLYWYRQALGQGPEFLTYFNYEAQQDKSGLPNDRFSAERPEGSISTLTIQRTEQRDSAMYRCASSFQDSPLHFGNGTRLTVT.

This chain joins TRBV7-9 and TRBJ2-1; maybe TRBD1 (6 bases). The germline V and J ends were trimmed by 5 bases and 2 bases, with 10 bases remaining between them. CDR1 and CDR2 from the germline V gene are SEHNR and FQNEAQ (reference sequence). The CDR3 is 14 residues long. The CDR3: CASSPQGTYNEQFF. The CDR3 coding sequence is TGTGCCAGCAGCCCACAGGGAACCTACAATGAGCAGTTCTTC.

The genes are TRBV2 and TRBJ2-3; 10 nucleotides line up with TRBD2. The CDR3 has 15 residues. CDR1 and CDR2 (germline): SNHLY, FYNNEI. V lost 5 bases and J lost 5; bases outside the gene matches: 7. DNA for the CDR3: TGTGCCAGCAGTTATAGCGGGGGGATAGGAGATACGCAGTATTTT. Translation gives CASSYSGGIGDTQYF.

This clone was detected once. The genes are TRBV2 and TRBJ2-5, with TRBD1 matching 9 bases. The CDR3 extends over 13 amino acids. J was trimmed by 3 bases and V by 6 bases; bases with no gene match: 2. CDR1 is SNHLY and CDR2 is FYNNEI in the germline V gene. The chain's CDR3 is CASSGDREETQYF. As DNA, the CDR3 is TGTGCCAGCAGCGGGGACAGGGAAGAGACCCAGTACTTC.

The chain couples TRBV9 to TRBJ1-3; the D gene is possibly TRBD1 (6 bases). Trimming pared 4 bases from V and 3 bases from J, leaving 23 bases between. CDR1 SGDLS and CDR2 YYNGEE come from the germline V gene. The CDR3 length is 18 residues. CDR3 bases: TGTGCCAGCAGCACCAGGGGAGGGGAGAGAGTGCGTGGAAACACCATATATTTT. It yields the protein CASSTRGGERVRGNTIYF.

The rearrangement uses TRBV7-9 and TRBJ2-7; D remains unclear. V dropped 2 bases and J dropped 2 bases, with 7 bases sitting between them. Per germline, CDR1 SEHNR and CDR2 FQNEAQ (reference sequence). There are 13 residues in the CDR3. The CDR3 is CASSLTVPYEQYF. The CDR3 coding sequence is TGTGCCAGCAGCTTAACAGTCCCCTACGAGCAGTACTTC.

The J gene is TRBJ1-1, the V gene TRBV7-9; D may be TRBD1 (5 bases). CDR1 is SEHNR, CDR2 FQNEAQ, per germline (reference sequence). CDR3 size: 14 residues. V gave up 4 bases and J gave up 6 bases, with 15 bases separating them. In nucleotides, the CDR3 is TGTGCCAGCAGCTCATCAGACTGGGGGGCTGAAGCTTTCTTT. It translates to CASSSSDWGAEAFF.

This clone was recorded only once. This chain uses TRBV9 with TRBJ2-5; D is possibly TRBD2 (5 bases). This CDR3 is built from 12 residues. CDR1 SGDLS and CDR2 YYNGEE come from the germline V gene. V was trimmed by 3 bases and J by 2 bases, leaving 5 bases between them. The CDR3 is CASSGLQETQYF. CDR3 coding DNA: TGTGCCAGCAGCGGACTACAAGAGACCCAGTACTTC.

The chain employs TRBV7-9 and TRBJ2-1, with D tentatively TRBD2 (6 bases). Germline CDR1 and CDR2: SEHNR and FQNEAQ (reference sequence). V shed 11 bases and J shed 8 bases, with 13 bases lying between them. The CDR3 is 11 amino acids. CDR3 DNA sequence: TGTGCCGGAAGTCGCGGGGATGAGCAGTTCTTC. Protein product: CAGSRGDEQFF.

The chain recombines TRBV5-1 with TRBJ2-7, with TRBD2 matching 13 bases. Germline V gives CDR1 SGHRS, CDR2 YFSETQ. Losses at the gene ends were 0 bases for V and 6 bases for J; bases not matched to a gene: 6. The CDR3 runs to 16 residues. The CDR3 DNA reads as TGCGCCAGCAGCTTGGCTGGACTAGCGGGGGCATTCGAGCAGTACTTC. The encoded protein is CASSLAGLAGAFEQYF.

The V call is TRBV7-8, the J call TRBJ2-3, with a tentative D call TRBD2 (5 bases). This CDR3 comprises 14 residues. Trimming cost V 4 bases and J 5 bases, with 13 bases left between them. Per the germline V gene, CDR1 is SGHVS and CDR2 is FQNEAQ. The DNA of the CDR3 is TGTGCCAGCAGCTCGCGAGAGGGCCAAGATACGCAGTATTTT. Amino acid sequence: CASSSREGQDTQYF.

The J gene is TRBJ1-5, the V gene TRBV2; 7 bases are a match to TRBD1. The CDR3 extends over 13 amino acids. V lost 5 bases and J lost 7; bases outside the gene matches: 5. Germline V gene data show CDR1 as SNHLY and CDR2 as FYNNEI. The CDR3 reads CASSSDREQPQHF. The CDR3 DNA reads TGTGCCAGCAGTTCCGACAGGGAGCAGCCCCAGCATTTT.

The rearrangement joins TRBV12-5 to TRBJ1-5; D may be TRBD1 (6 bases). Germline V gene data show CDR1 as LGHNT and CDR2 as FRNRAP. CDR3 size: 14 residues. CDR3 nucleotides: TGTGGGATATCTTCGGGGGGGCCGGGTCAGCCCCAGCATTTT. Its protein product is CGISSGGPGQPQHF. Filled out from reference TRBV12-5 and TRBJ1-5, the complete variable domain reads DARVTQTPRHKVTEMGQEVTMRCQPILGHNTVFWYRQTMMQGLELLAYFRNRAPLDDSGMPKDRFSAEMPDATLATLKIQPSEPRDSAVYFCGISSGGPGQPQHFGDGTRLSIL.

The chain has TRBV7-9 and TRBJ1-1, with D hard to call. The CDR3 has 15 residues. The germline V gene has CDR1 SEHNR and CDR2 FQNEAQ (reference sequence). V lost 1 base, J lost 1 base, and 10 bases lay in between. CDR3 in amino acids: CASSLVWAGNTEAFF. Here the CDR3 DNA reads TGTGCCAGCAGCTTAGTATGGGCGGGGAACACTGAAGCTTTCTTT.

For this clone: This sample includes further DNA sequences coding for the same CDR3. This sequence joins TRBV7-6 and TRBJ2-5, with D possibly being TRBD2 (5 bases). The CDR3 is made up of 15 amino acids. Germline lookup yields CDR1 SGHVS and CDR2 FNYEAQ. V gave up 1 base and J gave up 1 base, with 10 bases separating them. The CDR3 region has the DNA TGTGCCAGCAGCTTAGGGTCGGGAAGCCAAGAGACCCAGTACTTC. Its protein product is CASSLGSGSQETQYF. Using reference TRBV7-6 and TRBJ2-5 for the parts outside the CDR3, the full variable domain is GAGVSQSPRYKVTKRGQDVALRCDPISGHVSLYWYRQALGQGPEFLTYFNYEAQQDKSGLPNDRFSAERPEGSISTLTIQRTEQRDSAMYRCASSLGSGSQETQYFGPGTRLLVL.

Written as DNA, the CDR3 is TGCGCCAGCAGCCAAAGGGGCTTGGGGGAGCAGTTCTTC. It codes for CASSQRGLGEQFF. The chain links TRBV4-1 to TRBJ2-1, with D tentatively TRBD1 (5 bases). Looked up from germline, CDR1 is MGHRA and CDR2 is YSYEKL. The CDR3 is 13 residues long. Trimming took 2 bases from V and 10 from J, leaving 12 bases between them.

This sequence joins TRBV10-3 and TRBJ2-5, with 8 positions matching TRBD1. The germline gives CDR1 ENHRY, CDR2 SYGVKD. V shed 6 bases and J 5 bases; nucleotides not matched to a gene: 8. The length of the CDR3 is 14 residues. CDR3 residues: CAISTGQGGETQYF. In DNA form, the CDR3 reads TGTGCCATCAGCACCGGACAGGGTGGGGAGACCCAGTACTTC.

CDR3 residues: CASRDSGTDTQYF. For the CDR3, the DNA is TGTGCCAGCCGGGACAGCGGCACAGATACGCAGTATTTT. V usage is TRBV18 and J usage is TRBJ2-3, with 7 positions matching TRBD1. The CDR3 consists of 13 residues. CDR1 and CDR2 from the germline V gene are KGHSH and LQKENI. J gave up 1 base and V 8 bases, and 3 bases lay outside the gene matches.

This clone was observed once. The chain carries TRBV7-8 and TRBJ2-6; TRBD1 agrees at 7 bases. The V gene's germline CDR1 is SGHVS and CDR2 FQNEAQ. The J segment lost 0 bases and the V segment lost 5 bases, leaving 7 bases of the junction unmatched. This CDR3 is built from 17 residues. The CDR3 nucleotides read TGTGCCAGCAGCACTACCCCAGGGGGCTCTGGGGCCAACGTCCTGACTTTC. This translates into CASSTTPGGSGANVLTF.

This rearrangement joins TRBV7-3 to TRBJ2-7, with TRBD2 matching over 9 bases. The CDR3 runs 14 residues. The junction had 8 bases not matched to a gene; V was cut back by 5 bases and J by 6 bases. CDR1 and CDR2 (germline): SGHTA, FQGTGA. CDR3 in amino acids: CASSPQGGGGEQYF. In DNA form, the CDR3 reads TGTGCCAGCAGCCCCCAGGGCGGGGGGGGCGAGCAGTACTTC.

CDR3 protein: CASRKAGMTHNEQFF. The CDR3 DNA sequence: TGTGCCAGCAGGAAAGCGGGAATGACACACAATGAGCAGTTCTTC. The chain carries TRBV13 and TRBJ2-1, with 7 nucleotides matching TRBD2. Germline CDR1 is PRHDT and CDR2 is FYEKMQ (reference sequence). The CDR3 is made up of 15 amino acids. J was trimmed by 5 bases and V by 6 bases; bases with no gene match: 10.